The 20 T cell receptor beta chains reported below all come from one sample, sequenced in a study of shared clonotypes between healthy human individuals. CD45RO-negative CD8 cells positively selected for CCR7 made up the naive population, which excluded terminally differentiated effector memory CD45RA+ cells. The protocol was immunoSEQ multiplex PCR, while the TCRdb copy is restricted to in-frame clones and leaves out a portion. The profile shows approximately 600,000 clones, around 95% of them singletons. The sample consisted of naive CD8+ T cells sorted from blood. The receptors derive from a woman in her twenties or thirties in good health.

The chain links TRBV4-1 to TRBJ2-3; TRBD1 aligns across 7 bases. The CDR3 is 17 residues long. Germline CDR1 is MGHRA and CDR2 is YSYEKL. Trimming at V came to 4 bases and at J to 4 bases, leaving 14 bases not matched to a gene. The CDR3, as DNA: TGCGCCAGCAGCCGAACAATCCCGGGACAGCGGCCAGATACGCAGTATTTT. This translates into CASSRTIPGQRPDTQYF.

V gene TRBV2 combines with J gene TRBJ1-2, with D perhaps TRBD1 (5 bases). The CDR3 contains 15 residues. With 7 bases removed from V and 8 bases from J, the gap between germline ends came to 23 bases. Germline assignment: CDR1 SNHLY and CDR2 FYNNEI. Here the CDR3 DNA reads TGTGCCAGCACCGGAGGGACTATCGTTTCCCAGGGCTACACCTTC. It translates to CASTGGTIVSQGYTF.

This chain connects TRBV6-6 to TRBJ2-7; no clear D. The CDR3 contains 11 residues. Trimming left V 0 bases short and J 7 bases short, with 4 bases between. Germline V lookup: CDR1 MNHNY, CDR2 SVGAGI (reference sequence). CDR3 in amino acids: CASSYSREQYF. CDR3 nucleotides: TGTGCCAGCAGTTACTCACGGGAGCAGTACTTC.

This chain uses TRBV5-6 with TRBJ2-7; D unresolved. V was shortened by 4 bases and J by 1 base, with 9 bases between the two germline ends. This CDR3 has 13 amino acids. Germline-derived CDR1 and CDR2 are SGHDT and YYEEEE. The CDR3 DNA is TGTGCCAGCAGCCTCTCTATTTCCTACGAGCAGTACTTC. Its protein is CASSLSISYEQYF.

This chain links TRBV6-1 with TRBJ1-1; 9 bases align to TRBD1. CDR3 length: 14 amino acids. V lost 6 bases, J lost 4 bases, and 6 bases stayed unmatched. CDR1 MNHNS and CDR2 SASEGT come from the germline V gene. The CDR3 loop is CASRGGQGSTEAFF. CDR3 DNA sequence: TGTGCCAGCAGGGGGGGACAGGGATCCACTGAAGCTTTCTTT.

The chain has TRBV5-4 and TRBJ2-1; 8 nucleotides align to TRBD2. The J segment lost 4 bases and the V segment lost 0 bases, leaving 6 bases of the junction unmatched. CDR3 size: 16 residues. Germline V lookup: CDR1 SGHNT, CDR2 YYREEE (reference sequence). In nucleotides, the CDR3 is TGTGCCAGCAGCTTGGACGGGACTAGGCGTTACAATGAGCAGTTCTTC. Translated, it gives CASSLDGTRRYNEQFF. Filled out from reference TRBV5-4 and TRBJ2-1, the complete variable domain reads ETGVTQSPTHLIKTRGQQVTLRCSSQSGHNTVSWYQQALGQGPQFIFQYYREEENGRGNFPPRFSGLQFPNYSSELNVNALELDDSALYLCASSLDGTRRYNEQFFGPGTRLTVL.

The chain couples TRBV2 to TRBJ2-7; no clear D gene. V was clipped by 2 bases and J by 4 bases, with 15 bases between them. The CDR3 contains 15 residues. The germline V gene has CDR1 SNHLY and CDR2 FYNNEI. The CDR3 DNA reads as TGTGCCAGCAGTGAAACCCGGGCTAAGGGTTACGAGCAGTACTTC. Protein product: CASSETRAKGYEQYF.

This rearrangement joins TRBV5-1 to TRBJ2-7; D gene uncertain. The CDR3 length is 11 residues. The germline V gene encodes CDR1 SGHRS and CDR2 YFSETQ. Between the trimmed V and J ends, which lost 3 bases and 2 bases, there was a span of 3 bases. CDR3 region: CASSWAYEQYF. CDR3 sequence (DNA): TGCGCCAGCAGCTGGGCCTACGAGCAGTACTTC.

The chain has TRBV9 and TRBJ2-2; 10 nucleotides line up with TRBD1. The V segment lost 3 bases and the J segment 7 bases; nucleotides outside the gene matches: 6. CDR1 and CDR2 (germline): SGDLS, YYNGEE. The CDR3 consists of 15 residues. This chain's CDR3 is CASSAEGQGIGELFF. Written as DNA, the CDR3 is TGTGCCAGCAGCGCCGAGGGACAGGGGATCGGGGAGCTGTTTTTT.

The chain links TRBV6-1 to TRBJ2-7; 8 bases agree with TRBD2. The ends lost 2 bases at V and 4 bases at J; junction bases unmatched: 22. CDR3 size: 20 residues. CDR1 and CDR2 (germline): MNHNS, SASEGT. This CDR3 reads CASSEYLAGGGVLLLYEQYF. CDR3 bases: TGTGCCAGCAGTGAATATTTGGCGGGAGGCGGGGTACTACTACTTTACGAGCAGTACTTC.

The rearrangement uses TRBV5-5 and TRBJ2-7; a weak D match, TRBD1 (6 bases). CDR1 and CDR2 from the germline V gene are SGHKS and YYEKEE (reference sequence). Trimming removed 5 bases at V and 5 bases at J, with 20 bases between. This CDR3 is 15 amino acids long. CDR3 sequence reads: CASRGTWGSVDEQYF. The CDR3 DNA reads TGTGCCAGCAGGGGGACATGGGGTAGCGTGGACGAGCAGTACTTC.

DNA for the CDR3: TGTGCCAGCAGTTTACTAGGTGTGAACACCGGGGAGCTGTTTTTT. Encoded protein: CASSLLGVNTGELFF. The chain carries TRBV27 and TRBJ2-2; no clear D. Germline-derived CDR1 and CDR2 are MNHEY and SMNVEV (reference sequence). This CDR3 is 15 amino acids long. The V and J ends lost 2 bases and 1 base respectively, with 8 bases between them.

The chain employs TRBV19 and TRBJ2-5; possibly TRBD2 for D (6 bases). Germline lookup yields CDR1 LNHDA and CDR2 SQIVND (reference sequence). Trimming pared 5 bases from V and 1 base from J, leaving 14 bases between. The CDR3 totals 15 residues. CDR3 in DNA: TGTGCCAGTAGTGCCCTCGGGGGTTCCCAAGAGACCCAGTACTTC. This gives the protein CASSALGGSQETQYF.

CDR3 residues: CASSAGGRETLNEQFF. The CDR3 DNA is TGTGCCAGCAGCGCGGGGGGGCGGGAGACCCTCAATGAGCAGTTCTTC. The chain uses TRBV9 and TRBJ2-1, with TRBD2 matching over 8 bases. The trim removed 3 bases at V and 6 bases at J, leaving 11 bases unmatched. This CDR3 is 16 amino acids long. CDR1 is SGDLS and CDR2 is YYNGEE in the germline V gene.

The chain has TRBV28 and TRBJ1-6, with D unclear. The germline V and J ends were trimmed by 3 bases and 8 bases, with 8 bases remaining between them. This CDR3 region has 13 residues. Germline V gene data show CDR1 as MDHEN and CDR2 as SYDVKM. The CDR3 DNA reads TGTGCCAGCAGTTTTCGCCGGGATTCACCCCTCCACTTT. It codes for CASSFRRDSPLHF.

This rearrangement joins TRBV5-4 to TRBJ2-5; D is uncertain. V was cut by 0 bases and J by 3 bases, with 6 bases left in between. The CDR3 runs to 13 residues. Germline-derived CDR1 and CDR2 are SGHNT and YYREEE (reference sequence). The CDR3 here is CASSLAVEETQYF. The CDR3 DNA sequence: TGTGCCAGCAGCTTGGCCGTCGAAGAGACCCAGTACTTC.

Only a few counts were recorded for this clone. The chain carries TRBV7-9 and TRBJ1-5, with unresolved D. The germline V gene has CDR1 SEHNR and CDR2 FQNEAQ (reference sequence). CDR3 length equals 16 residues. V was pared by 3 bases and J by 3 bases, with 15 bases between. The CDR3 DNA reads as TGTGCCAGCAGCTTGCTCGAGTTTGGGGACAATCAGCCCCAGCATTTT. Amino acid sequence: CASSLLEFGDNQPQHF.

The count of this clone is one. This chain links TRBV5-4 with TRBJ2-7; possibly TRBD1 for D (6 bases). V was trimmed by 2 bases and J by 3 bases, leaving 9 bases between them. This CDR3 contains 13 residues. The V gene's germline CDR1 is SGHNT and CDR2 YYREEE (reference sequence). The CDR3 region is CASSFGQHYEQYF. As DNA, the CDR3 is TGTGCCAGCAGCTTCGGACAGCACTACGAGCAGTACTTC. The complete variable domain, with remaining parts taken from reference TRBV5-4 and TRBJ2-7, reads ETGVTQSPTHLIKTRGQQVTLRCSSQSGHNTVSWYQQALGQGPQFIFQYYREEENGRGNFPPRFSGLQFPNYSSELNVNALELDDSALYLCASSFGQHYEQYFGPGTRLTVT.

The chain is built from TRBV4-1 and TRBJ2-3; the match to TRBD2 covers 9 bases. CDR1 is MGHRA, CDR2 YSYEKL, per germline. CDR3 length: 16 amino acids. V lost 1 base and J lost 9; bases outside the gene matches: 11. In nucleotides, the CDR3 is TGCGCCAGCAGCCAAGGGGTTGGCGGGAGGGCCATAACGCAGTATTTT. This gives the protein CASSQGVGGRAITQYF.

This chain uses TRBV7-2 with TRBJ2-7; 8 bases align to TRBD2. Germline CDR1 reads SGHTA; CDR2 reads FQGNSA. The CDR3 loop spans 16 amino acids. With 5 bases clipped from V and 3 bases from J, the junction kept 12 bases outside the gene matches. CDR3 amino acids: CASSQEKGLAVYEQYF. CDR3 DNA sequence: TGTGCCAGCAGCCAGGAAAAAGGACTAGCTGTCTACGAGCAGTACTTC.